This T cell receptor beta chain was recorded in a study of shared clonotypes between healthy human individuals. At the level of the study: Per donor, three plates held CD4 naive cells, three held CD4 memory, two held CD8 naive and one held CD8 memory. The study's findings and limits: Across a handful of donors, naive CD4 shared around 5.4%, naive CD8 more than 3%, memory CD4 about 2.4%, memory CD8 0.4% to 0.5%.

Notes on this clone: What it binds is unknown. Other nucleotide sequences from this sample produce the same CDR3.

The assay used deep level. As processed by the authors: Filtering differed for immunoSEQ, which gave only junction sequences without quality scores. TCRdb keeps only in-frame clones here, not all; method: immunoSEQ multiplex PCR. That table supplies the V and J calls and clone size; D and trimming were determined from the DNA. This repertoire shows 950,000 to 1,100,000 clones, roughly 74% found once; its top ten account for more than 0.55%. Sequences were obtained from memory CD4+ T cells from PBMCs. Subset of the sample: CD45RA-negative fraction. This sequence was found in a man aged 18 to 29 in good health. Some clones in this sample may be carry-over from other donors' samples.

CDR3 protein: CASSTRNTEAFF. Written as DNA, the CDR3 is TGTGCCAGCTCTACCAGGAACACTGAAGCTTTCTTT. V usage is TRBV18 and J usage is TRBJ1-1; D is uncertain. From germline, CDR1 is KGHSH and CDR2 LQKENI. Trimming removed 6 bases from V and 1 base from J, with 6 bases in between. The CDR3 covers 12 residues.